This TCR beta chain was captured by sequencing in a study of T cells in Graves' hyperthyroidism and ophthalmopathy. Regions amplified from RNA transcripts were the TCR beta CDR3 regions. First-round RT-PCR targeting the TCR CDR3 was performed with the HTBI primer set. A single record per CDR3 protein comes from TCRdb applying MiXCR to the multiplex PCR reads. The sample lists under 700,000 distinct CDR3 sequences, approximately 15% seen once, with 15% to 20% in the top ten. This clonotype has at least ten counts. V lost 5 bases to trimming and J lost 1 base, with 15 bases between them. This CDR3 has 15 residues. Germline lookup yields CDR1 SGHAT and CDR2 FQNNGV. Pregnant or lactating patients were excluded, as were those with uncontrolled infection or other autoimmune disease. PBMCs were obtained from 9 to 10 ml fresh peripheral blood.

The V gene is TRBV11-2, the J gene TRBJ2-7; the D gene is possibly TRBD2 (6 bases). Sequencing was performed on blood. The sequence came from a woman younger than 30 with Graves' hyperthyroidism. The CDR3 here is CASSQLAGLSYEQYF. As DNA, the CDR3 is TGTGCCAGCAGCCAACTGGCGGGATTATCCTACGAGCAGTACTTC. Based on the CDR3 plus reference TRBV11-2 and TRBJ2-7, the full variable domain is EAGVAQSPRYKIIEKRQSVAFWCNPISGHATLYWYQQILGQGPKLLIQFQNNGVVDDSQLPKDRFSAERLKGVDSTLKIQPAKLEDSAVYLCASSQLAGLSYEQYFGPGTRLTVT.